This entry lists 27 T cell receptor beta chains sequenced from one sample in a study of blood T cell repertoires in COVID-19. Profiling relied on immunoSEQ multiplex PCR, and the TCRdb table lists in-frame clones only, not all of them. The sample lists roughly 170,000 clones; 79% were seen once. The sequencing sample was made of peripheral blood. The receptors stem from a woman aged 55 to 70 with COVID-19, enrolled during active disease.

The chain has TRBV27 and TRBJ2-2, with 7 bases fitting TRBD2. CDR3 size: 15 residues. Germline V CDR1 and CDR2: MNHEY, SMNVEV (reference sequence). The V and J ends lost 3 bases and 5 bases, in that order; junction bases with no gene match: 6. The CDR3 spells CASSFEGGKTGELFF. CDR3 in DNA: TGTGCCAGCAGTTTCGAGGGAGGGAAAACCGGGGAGCTGTTTTTT.

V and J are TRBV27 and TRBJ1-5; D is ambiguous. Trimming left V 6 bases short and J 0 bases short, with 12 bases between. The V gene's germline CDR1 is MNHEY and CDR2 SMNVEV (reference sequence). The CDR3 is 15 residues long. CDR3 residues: CASRIHGSSNQPQHF. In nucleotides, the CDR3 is TGTGCCAGCAGGATACACGGGAGTAGCAATCAGCCCCAGCATTTT.

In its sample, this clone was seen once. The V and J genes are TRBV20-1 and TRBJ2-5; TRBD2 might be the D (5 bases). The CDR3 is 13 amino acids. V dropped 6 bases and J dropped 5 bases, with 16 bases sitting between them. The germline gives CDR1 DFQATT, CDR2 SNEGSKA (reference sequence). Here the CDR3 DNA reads TGCAGTGCCAGTTTAGCGAGACGGGAGACCCAGTACTTC. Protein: CSASLARRETQYF.

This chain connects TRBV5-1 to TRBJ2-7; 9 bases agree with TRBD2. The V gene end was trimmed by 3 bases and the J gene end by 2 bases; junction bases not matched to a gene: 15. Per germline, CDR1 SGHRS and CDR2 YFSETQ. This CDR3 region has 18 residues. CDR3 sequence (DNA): TGCGCCAGCAGCTCAATGGCGGGAGGGCCTCAAAGACCCTACGAGCAGTACTTC. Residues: CASSSMAGGPQRPYEQYF.

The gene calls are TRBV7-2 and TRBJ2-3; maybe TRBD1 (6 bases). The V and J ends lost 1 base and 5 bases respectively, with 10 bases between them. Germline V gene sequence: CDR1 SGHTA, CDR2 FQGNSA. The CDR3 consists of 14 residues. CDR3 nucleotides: TGTGCCAGCAGCTTAGACAGGGTGATAGATACGCAGTATTTT. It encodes CASSLDRVIDTQYF.

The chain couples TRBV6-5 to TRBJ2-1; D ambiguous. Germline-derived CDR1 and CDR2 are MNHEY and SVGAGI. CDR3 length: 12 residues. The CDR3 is CGVAVMRGEQFF. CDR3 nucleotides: TGTGGCGTCGCAGTGATGAGAGGAGAGCAGTTCTTC.

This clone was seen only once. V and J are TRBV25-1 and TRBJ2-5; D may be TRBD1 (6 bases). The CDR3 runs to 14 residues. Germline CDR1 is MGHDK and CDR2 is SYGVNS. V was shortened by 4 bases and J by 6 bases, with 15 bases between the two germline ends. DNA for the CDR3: TGTGCCAGCAGTGCCCTGCAAGGGGACAAGACCCAGTACTTC. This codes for CASSALQGDKTQYF.

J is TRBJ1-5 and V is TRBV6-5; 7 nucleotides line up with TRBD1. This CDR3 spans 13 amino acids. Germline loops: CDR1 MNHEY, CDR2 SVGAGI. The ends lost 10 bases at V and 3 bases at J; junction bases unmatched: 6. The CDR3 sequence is CAIRDSFNQPQHF. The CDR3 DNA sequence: TGTGCCATCAGGGACAGTTTCAATCAGCCCCAGCATTTT.

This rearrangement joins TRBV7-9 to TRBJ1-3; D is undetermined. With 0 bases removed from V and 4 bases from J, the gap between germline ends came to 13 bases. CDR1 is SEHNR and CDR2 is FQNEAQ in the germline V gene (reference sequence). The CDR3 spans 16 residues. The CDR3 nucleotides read TGTGCCAGCAGCTTAGCGCGGGTAGATACAGGAAACACCATATATTTT. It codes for CASSLARVDTGNTIYF.

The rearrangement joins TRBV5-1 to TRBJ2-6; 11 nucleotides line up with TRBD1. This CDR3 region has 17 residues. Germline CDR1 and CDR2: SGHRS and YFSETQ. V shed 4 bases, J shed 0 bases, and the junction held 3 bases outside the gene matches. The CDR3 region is CASSRGTGGSGANVLTF. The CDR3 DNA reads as TGCGCCAGCAGCCGCGGGACAGGGGGCTCTGGGGCCAACGTCCTGACTTTC.

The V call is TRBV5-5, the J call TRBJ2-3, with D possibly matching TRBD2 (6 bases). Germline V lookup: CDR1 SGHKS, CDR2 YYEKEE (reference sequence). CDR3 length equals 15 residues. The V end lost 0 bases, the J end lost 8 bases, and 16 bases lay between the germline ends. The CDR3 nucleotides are TGTGCCAGCAGCTTGGAGGGGACTCCTTTCGGTACGCAGTATTTT. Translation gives CASSLEGTPFGTQYF.

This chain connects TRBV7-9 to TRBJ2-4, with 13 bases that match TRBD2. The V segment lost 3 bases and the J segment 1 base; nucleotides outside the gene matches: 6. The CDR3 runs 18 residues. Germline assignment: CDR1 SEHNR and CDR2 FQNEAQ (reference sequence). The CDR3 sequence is CASSFTSGGAVAKNIQYF. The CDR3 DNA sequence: TGTGCCAGCAGCTTTACTAGCGGGGGGGCCGTGGCCAAAAACATTCAGTACTTC.

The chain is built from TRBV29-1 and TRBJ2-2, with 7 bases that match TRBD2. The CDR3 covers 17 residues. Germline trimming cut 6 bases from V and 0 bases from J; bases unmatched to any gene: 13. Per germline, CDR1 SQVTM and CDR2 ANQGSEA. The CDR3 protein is CSVQQWASGTNTGELFF. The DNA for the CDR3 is TGCAGCGTCCAACAATGGGCTAGCGGAACGAACACCGGGGAGCTGTTTTTT.

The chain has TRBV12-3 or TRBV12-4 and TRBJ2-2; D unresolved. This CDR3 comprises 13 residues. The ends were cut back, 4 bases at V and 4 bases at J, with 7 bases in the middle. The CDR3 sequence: CASSYQATGELFF. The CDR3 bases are TGTGCCAGCAGTTACCAGGCCACCGGGGAGCTGTTTTTT.

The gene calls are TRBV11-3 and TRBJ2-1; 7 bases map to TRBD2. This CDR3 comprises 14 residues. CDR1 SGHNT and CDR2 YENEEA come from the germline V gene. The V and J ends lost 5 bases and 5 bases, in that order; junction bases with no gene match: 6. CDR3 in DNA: TGTGCCAGCAGCGTAGGGAGGGGCAACAATGAGCAGTTCTTC. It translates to CASSVGRGNNEQFF.

The CDR3 coding sequence is TGTGCCAGCAGAAACGGGGGAGGCGTCAAACCCCTCCACTTT. This encodes CASRNGGGVKPLHF. V gene TRBV5-4 combines with J gene TRBJ1-6, with D maybe TRBD1 (5 bases). From germline, CDR1 is SGHNT and CDR2 YYREEE (reference sequence). The length of the CDR3 is 14 residues. Trimming pared 5 bases from V and 12 bases from J, leaving 18 bases between.

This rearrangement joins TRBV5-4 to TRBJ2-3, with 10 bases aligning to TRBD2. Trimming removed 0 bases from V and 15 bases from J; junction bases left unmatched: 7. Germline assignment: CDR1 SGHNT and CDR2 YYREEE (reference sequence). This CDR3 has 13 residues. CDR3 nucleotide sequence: TGTGCCAGCAGCTTGGCGTCTAGCGGGGGTAGATATTTT. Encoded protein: CASSLASSGGRYF.

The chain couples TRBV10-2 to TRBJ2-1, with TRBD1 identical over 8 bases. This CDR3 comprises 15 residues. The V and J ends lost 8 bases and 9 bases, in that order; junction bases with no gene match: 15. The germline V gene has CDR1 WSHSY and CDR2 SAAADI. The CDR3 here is CASLDREVSGREQFF. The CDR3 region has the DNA TGCGCCAGCTTGGACAGGGAAGTATCGGGCCGTGAGCAGTTCTTC.

The CDR3 region is CASSLAQGANEQFF. CDR3 in DNA: TGTGCCAGCAGTTTAGCACAGGGGGCGAATGAGCAGTTCTTC. V and J are TRBV27 and TRBJ2-1; 9 nucleotides match TRBD1. V was clipped by 2 bases and J by 7 bases; unmatched bases: 3. The CDR3 runs 14 residues. Per the germline V gene, CDR1 is MNHEY and CDR2 is SMNVEV (reference sequence).

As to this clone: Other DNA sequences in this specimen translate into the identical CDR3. CDR3 region: CASSLRQGNTEAFF. The CDR3 nucleotides are TGCGCCAGCAGCTTGCGCCAGGGGAACACTGAAGCTTTCTTT. The genes are TRBV5-1 and TRBJ1-1; D is perhaps TRBD1 (5 bases). Trimming cost V 1 base and J 1 base, with 8 bases left between them. The CDR3 length is 14 residues. CDR1 is SGHRS and CDR2 is YFSETQ in the germline V gene.

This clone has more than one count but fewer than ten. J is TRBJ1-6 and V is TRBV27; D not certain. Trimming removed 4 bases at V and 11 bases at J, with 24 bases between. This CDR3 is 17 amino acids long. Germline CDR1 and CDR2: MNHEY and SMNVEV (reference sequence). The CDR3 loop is CASSSPVGALSDTPLHF. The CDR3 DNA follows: TGTGCCAGCAGTTCGCCGGTGGGAGCGCTCTCAGATACACCCCTCCACTTT.

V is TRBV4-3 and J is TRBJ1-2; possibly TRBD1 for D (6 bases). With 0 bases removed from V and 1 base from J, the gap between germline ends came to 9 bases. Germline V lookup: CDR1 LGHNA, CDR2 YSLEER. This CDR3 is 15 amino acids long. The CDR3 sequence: CASSQDQGINYGYTF. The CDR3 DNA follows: TGCGCCAGCAGCCAAGACCAGGGGATTAACTATGGCTACACCTTC.

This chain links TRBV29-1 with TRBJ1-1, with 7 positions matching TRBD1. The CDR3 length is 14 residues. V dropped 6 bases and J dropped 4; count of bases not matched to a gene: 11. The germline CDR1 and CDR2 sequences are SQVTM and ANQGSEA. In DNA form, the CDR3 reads TGCAGCGTGACCCTAACAGGGGAATCCACTGAAGCTTTCTTT. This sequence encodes CSVTLTGESTEAFF.

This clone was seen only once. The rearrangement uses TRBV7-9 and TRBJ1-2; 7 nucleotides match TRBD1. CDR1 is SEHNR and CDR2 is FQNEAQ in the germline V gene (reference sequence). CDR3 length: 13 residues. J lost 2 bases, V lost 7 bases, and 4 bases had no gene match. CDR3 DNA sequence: TGTGCCAGCATCGCAGGGGGGAACTATGGCTACACCTTC. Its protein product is CASIAGGNYGYTF.

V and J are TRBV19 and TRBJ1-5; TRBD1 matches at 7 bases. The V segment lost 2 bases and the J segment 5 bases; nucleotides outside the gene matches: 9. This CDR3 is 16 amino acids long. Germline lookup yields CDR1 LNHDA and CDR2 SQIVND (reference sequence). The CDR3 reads CASSIKTGNTYQPQHF. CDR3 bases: TGTGCCAGTAGTATAAAGACAGGGAACACCTATCAGCCCCAGCATTTT. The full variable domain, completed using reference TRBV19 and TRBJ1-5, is DGGITQSPKYLFRKEGQNVTLSCEQNLNHDAMYWYRQDPGQGLRLIYYSQIVNDFQKGDIAEGYSVSREKKESFPLTVTSAQKNPTAFYLCASSIKTGNTYQPQHFGDGTRLSIL.

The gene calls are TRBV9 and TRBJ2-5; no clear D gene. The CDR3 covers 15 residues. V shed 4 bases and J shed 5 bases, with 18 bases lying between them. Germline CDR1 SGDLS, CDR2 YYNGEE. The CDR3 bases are TGTGCCAGCAGCCTAGGTCCCCAGGCGTGGGAGACCCAGTACTTC. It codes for CASSLGPQAWETQYF.

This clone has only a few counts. CDR3 in amino acids: CASADRGYGYTF. In DNA form, the CDR3 reads TGTGCCAGTGCGGACAGGGGTTACGGCTACACCTTC. The chain combines TRBV3-1 (or the pseudogene TRBV3-2) with TRBJ1-2; 9 nucleotides align to TRBD1. Germline CDR1 and CDR2: LGHDT and YNNKEL (reference sequence). The CDR3 length is 12 residues. With 9 bases clipped from V and 8 bases from J, the junction kept 7 bases outside the gene matches.